This T cell receptor beta chain was retrieved from a study of tumor-infiltrating lymphocytes in primary liver carcinoma (dated by TCRdb to about 2017). About the full investigation: The five patients, three men and two women aged 30 to 69 years, had hepatocellular carcinoma (four) or combined HCC and intrahepatic cholangiocarcinoma (one). Tumors of the five patients were stage T1-T3 N0M0 with maximum diameters of 4.2 to 10 cm. Each sample produced roughly 3.65 to 7.5 million productive TCRbeta reads, and read depth showed no significant difference between tissue types. For each liver tumor, the study sampled five regions along with adjacent normal tissue and blood, and applied TCRbeta repertoire sequencing, expression microarrays and whole-exome sequencing. A total of some 35 specimens from 5 patients went through TCRbeta repertoire sequencing, namely 25 tumor regions, 5 adjacent noncancerous liver tissues and 5 peripheral blood samples. Agilent mRNA microarray profiling was performed on the 25 tumor region samples to relate TCRbeta repertoire diversity to the local molecular phenotype. Reproducibility between technical replicate repertoires was high, with correlation coefficients above 0.98 and mean shared-clone rates roughly 0.91.

Using a constant-region primer and ProtoScript II reverse transcriptase, TCRbeta-specific cDNA was reverse-transcribed from 400 to 550 ng total RNA. Construction of the TCRbeta libraries relied on three nested rounds of multiplex PCR, following a slightly modified ARM-PCR procedure. Each of the first two PCR rounds ran for about 10 cycles and used multiplex TRBV1-TRBV30 forward primers together with a Cbeta reverse primer. Sample barcodes and Illumina adapters were attached in a final 25-cycle PCR using Deep VentR polymerase. Before sequencing, amplicons of 200-500 bp were purified from gel using a QIAquick gel extraction kit. An Illumina HiSeq 2500 was used to sequence the TCRbeta amplicons with 250-bp paired-end reads. The published analysis was carried out like this. To recover full CDR3 sequences, reads were quality-trimmed using Trimmomatic v0.33 and paired reads were then merged using FLASH v1.2.11. MiGEC v1.2.1b assigned V, D and J germline segments to the rearranged TCRbeta sequences. Clonotype statistics and Shannon-Wiener diversity indices were calculated with VDJtools v1.0.0. Except for diversity analysis, only each sample's 250 most abundant clonotypes were used in subsequent analyses to reduce sampling bias. The public reads were reanalyzed by TCRdb: fastp trimming at Q25, MiXCR alignment, in-frame beta chains only. Rows are combined by CDR3 protein, so each entry shows the most common genes and DNA. What appears here as the V and J calls and clone size reflects TCRdb's work, not the paper's. This sample lists roughly 50,000 distinct CDR3 sequences; over 65% were detected once. In total, the top ten clones hold 25% of the sample.

Total RNA and DNA were co-extracted without cell sorting from approximately 20-30 mg of bulk tissue using the AllPrep DNA/RNA mini kit. Roughly five patients with histopathologically diagnosed primary liver carcinoma underwent surgical resection in China between November 2015 and 2016. At the time of sampling, the patients had chronic HBV infection and had not received any treatment. Each tumor was sampled at five spatially separated regions: the superior, inferior, left-lateral and right-lateral poles and the tumor centre. More than 80% viable tumor cells were found by histology in every tumor sample. Each fresh piece of tumor and adjacent tissue was cut in two, with one half stored in RNAlater at -80 degrees C and the other half sent for histology. Notes on this clonotype: Its antigen specificity is not known. The missing conserved phenylalanine or tryptophan at the end of this CDR3 makes a read error likely.

On the study overall, not on this receptor specifically: With just a few patients in the study, the authors point out that the findings should be validated in a larger study. Because sequencing covered only the TCR beta chain and unpaired alpha chains were not captured, true repertoire diversity is likely underestimated. Consistent with antigen-driven expansion, pairs of tumor regions showed higher repertoire overlap (mean about 36%) than either tumor-adjacent pairs (around 17%) or tumor-blood pairs (about 15%). A significantly larger repertoire fraction was made up by the top 250 clones in tumors than in blood (p = 0.039). Comparison of CD4+ and CD8+ T cell repertoires was precluded by the use of bulk unsorted samples. Just about 7.5-24% of top clones turned up in all five regions of a tumor, which suggests spatial heterogeneity among tumor-infiltrating T cells.

Sequences LGHNA (CDR1) and YNFKEQ (CDR2) are obtained from the germline V gene. Counting both end residues, the CDR3 totals 18 amino acids. CDR3 DNA only is kept here, 54 bases in frame from base 1. This clonotype was obtained from a man aged 40-50 years with primary liver carcinoma and hepatitis B virus infection. The chain uses TRBV4-2 and TRBJ1-1, with TRBD1 matching 10 junction bases. Input material: liver tumor tissue from sampling region 2. What the cell subset or site label conveys for this sample: tumor region T2, inferior pole. Read as DNA, the sequence is TGTGCTAGCAGCACTGACCGGGACAGGGGAATTTTCAACACTGAAGCTTTCGTT. This is translated as CASSTDRDRGIFNTEAFV.